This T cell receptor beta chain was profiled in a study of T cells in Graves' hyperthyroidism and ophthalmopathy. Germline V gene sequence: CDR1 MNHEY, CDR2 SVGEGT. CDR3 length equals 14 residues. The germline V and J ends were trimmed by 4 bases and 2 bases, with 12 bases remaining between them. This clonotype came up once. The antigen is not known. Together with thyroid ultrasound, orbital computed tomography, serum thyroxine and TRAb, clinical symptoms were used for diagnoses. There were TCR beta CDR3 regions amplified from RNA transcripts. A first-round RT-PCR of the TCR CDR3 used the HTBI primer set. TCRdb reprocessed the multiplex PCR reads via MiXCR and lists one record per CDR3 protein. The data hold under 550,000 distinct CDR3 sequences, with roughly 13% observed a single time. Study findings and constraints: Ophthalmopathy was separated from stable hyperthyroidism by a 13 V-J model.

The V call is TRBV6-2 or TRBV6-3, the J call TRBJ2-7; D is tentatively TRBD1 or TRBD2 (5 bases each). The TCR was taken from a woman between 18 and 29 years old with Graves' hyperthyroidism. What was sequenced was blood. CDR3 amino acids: CASSFRRGPYEQYF. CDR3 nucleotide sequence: TGTGCCAGCAGTTTCCGTCGGGGACCCTACGAGCAGTACTTC.